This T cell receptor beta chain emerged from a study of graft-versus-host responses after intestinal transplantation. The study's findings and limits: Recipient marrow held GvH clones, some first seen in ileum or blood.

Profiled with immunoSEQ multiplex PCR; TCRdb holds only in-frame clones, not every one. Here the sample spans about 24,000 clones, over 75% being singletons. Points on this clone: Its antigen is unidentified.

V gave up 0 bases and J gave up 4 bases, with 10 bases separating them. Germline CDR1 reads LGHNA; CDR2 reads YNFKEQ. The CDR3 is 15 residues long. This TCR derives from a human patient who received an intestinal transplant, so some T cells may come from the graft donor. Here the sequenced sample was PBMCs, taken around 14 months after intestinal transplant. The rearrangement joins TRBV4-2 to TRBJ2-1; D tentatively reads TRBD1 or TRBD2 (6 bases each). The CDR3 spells CASSQDEGGYNEQFF. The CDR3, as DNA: TGTGCCAGCAGCCAAGATGAGGGGGGATACAATGAGCAGTTCTTC.